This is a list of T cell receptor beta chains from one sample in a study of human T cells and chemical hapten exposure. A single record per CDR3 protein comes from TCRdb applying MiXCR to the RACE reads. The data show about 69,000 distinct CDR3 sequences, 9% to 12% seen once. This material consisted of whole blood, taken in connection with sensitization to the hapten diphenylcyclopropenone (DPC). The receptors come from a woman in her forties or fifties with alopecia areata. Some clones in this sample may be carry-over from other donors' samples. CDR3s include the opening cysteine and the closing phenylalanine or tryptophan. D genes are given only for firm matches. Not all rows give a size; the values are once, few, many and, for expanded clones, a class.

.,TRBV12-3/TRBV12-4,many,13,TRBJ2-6,CASRYAGANVLTF,TGTGCCAGCAGATATGCTGGGGCCAACGTCCTGACTTTC
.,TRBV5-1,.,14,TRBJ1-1,CASSLQGSVTEAFF,TGCGCCAGCAGCTTGCAGGGGTCGGTCACTGAAGCTTTCTTT
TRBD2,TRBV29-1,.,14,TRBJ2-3,CSVALAGNTDTQYF,TGCAGCGTTGCACTAGCGGGTAACACAGATACGCAGTATTTT
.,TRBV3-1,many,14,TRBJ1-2,CASSHADRIYGYTF,TGTGCCAGCAGCCATGCGGACCGAATCTATGGCTACACCTTC
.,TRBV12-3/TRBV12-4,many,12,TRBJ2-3,CASEGLTDTQYF,TGTGCCAGCGAGGGACTTACAGATACGCAGTATTTT
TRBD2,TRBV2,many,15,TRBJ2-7,CASSGTSGSRYEQYF,TGTGCCAGCAGTGGGACTAGCGGGAGCCGGTACGAGCAGTACTTC
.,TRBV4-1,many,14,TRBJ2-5,CASSQGHDIETQYF,TGCGCCAGCAGCCAAGGGCACGACATCGAGACCCAGTACTTC
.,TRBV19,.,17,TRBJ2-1,CASSIYSSRPSYNEQFF,TGTGCCAGTAGTATCTATTCATCTCGTCCTAGCTACAATGAGCAGTTCTTC
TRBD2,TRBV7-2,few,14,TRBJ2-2,CASSPQAGGGELFF,TGTGCCAGCAGCCCCCAGGCGGGAGGCGGGGAGCTGTTTTTT
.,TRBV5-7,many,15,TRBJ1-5,CASSPLTGPHQPQHF,TGTGCCAGCAGCCCACTCACAGGCCCTCATCAGCCCCAGCATTTT
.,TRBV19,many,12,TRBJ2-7,CASSIGSGEQYF,TGTGCCAGTAGTATTGGGTCGGGCGAGCAGTACTTC
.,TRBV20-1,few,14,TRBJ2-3,CSAVRQPNRDTQYF,TGCAGTGCTGTACGACAACCCAACCGAGATACGCAGTATTTT
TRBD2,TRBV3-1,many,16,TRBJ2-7,CASSLGTSGPLYEQYF,TGTGCCAGCAGCCTTGGGACTAGCGGCCCCCTCTACGAGCAGTACTTC
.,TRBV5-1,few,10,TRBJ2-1,CASMGNEQFF,TGCGCCAGCATGGGGAATGAGCAGTTCTTC
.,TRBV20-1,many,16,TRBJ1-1,CSARGTRGWILTEAFF,TGCAGTGCTAGAGGCACTCGGGGGTGGATTCTAACTGAAGCTTTCTTT
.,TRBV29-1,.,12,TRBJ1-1,CSVHPGKTEAFF,TGCAGCGTCCACCCGGGGAAGACTGAAGCTTTCTTT
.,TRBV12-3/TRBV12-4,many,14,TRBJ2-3,CASSSTSSTDTQYF,TGTGCCAGCAGTTCCACTAGTTCAACAGATACGCAGTATTTT
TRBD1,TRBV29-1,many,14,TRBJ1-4,CSVDQTGRNEKLFF,TGCAGCGTTGATCAGACAGGGAGAAATGAAAAACTGTTTTTT
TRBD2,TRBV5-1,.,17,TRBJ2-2,CASSSLTSGRSPGELFF,TGCGCCAGCAGCAGCCTAACTAGCGGGAGATCTCCCGGGGAGCTGTTTTTT
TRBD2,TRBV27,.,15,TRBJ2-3,CASSFGSGRTDTQYF,TGTGCCAGCAGTTTTGGTAGCGGGCGCACAGATACGCAGTATTTT
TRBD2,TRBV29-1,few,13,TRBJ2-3,CSVLREGADTQYF,TGCAGCGTTCTACGGGAGGGGGCAGATACGCAGTATTTT
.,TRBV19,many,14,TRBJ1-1,CASSNTGQGTEAFF,TGTGCCAGTAGTAACACAGGGCAAGGCACTGAAGCTTTCTTT
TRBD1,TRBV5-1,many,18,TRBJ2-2,CASSFQRTGTGGTGELFF,TGCGCCAGCAGCTTCCAGCGAACCGGGACAGGGGGTACCGGGGAGCTGTTTTTT
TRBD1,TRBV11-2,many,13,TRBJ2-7,CASSFGQGREQYF,TGTGCCAGCAGCTTCGGACAGGGGAGAGAGCAGTACTTC
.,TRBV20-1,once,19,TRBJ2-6,CSARDHGGGTDSGANVLTF,TGCAGTGCTAGAGATCACGGGGGCGGAACGGACTCTGGGGCCAACGTCCTGACTTTC
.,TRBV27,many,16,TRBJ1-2,CASSFLPPTGHYGYTF,TGTGCCAGCAGTTTCCTACCTCCTACAGGGCACTATGGCTACACCTTC
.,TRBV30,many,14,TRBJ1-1,CAWSHFGGNTEAFF,TGTGCCTGGAGCCACTTCGGGGGGAACACTGAAGCTTTCTTT
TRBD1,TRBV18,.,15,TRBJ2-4,CASSPPEQGTNIQYF,TGTGCCAGCTCACCACCAGAACAGGGGACAAACATTCAGTACTTC
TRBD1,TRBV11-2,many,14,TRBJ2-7,CASSLQDRAGEQYF,TGTGCCAGCAGCTTACAGGACAGGGCGGGGGAGCAGTACTTC
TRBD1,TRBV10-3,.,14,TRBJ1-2,CAISDPGQGRGYTF,TGTGCCATCAGTGATCCGGGACAGGGACGGGGCTACACCTTC
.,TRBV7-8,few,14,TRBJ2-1,CASSTSGTINEQFF,TGTGCCAGCAGCACCAGCGGGACAATCAATGAGCAGTTCTTC
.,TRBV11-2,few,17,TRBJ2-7,CASSLDIPRYLGYEQYF,TGTGCCAGCAGCTTAGATATCCCGCGTTACCTGGGGTACGAGCAGTACTTC
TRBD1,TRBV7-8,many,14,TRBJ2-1,CASSAGQGFNEQFF,TGTGCCAGCAGCGCGGGACAGGGGTTCAATGAGCAGTTCTTC
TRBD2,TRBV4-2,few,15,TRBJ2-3,CASSQETSGTDTQYF,TGTGCCAGCAGCCAAGAGACTAGCGGCACAGATACGCAGTATTTT